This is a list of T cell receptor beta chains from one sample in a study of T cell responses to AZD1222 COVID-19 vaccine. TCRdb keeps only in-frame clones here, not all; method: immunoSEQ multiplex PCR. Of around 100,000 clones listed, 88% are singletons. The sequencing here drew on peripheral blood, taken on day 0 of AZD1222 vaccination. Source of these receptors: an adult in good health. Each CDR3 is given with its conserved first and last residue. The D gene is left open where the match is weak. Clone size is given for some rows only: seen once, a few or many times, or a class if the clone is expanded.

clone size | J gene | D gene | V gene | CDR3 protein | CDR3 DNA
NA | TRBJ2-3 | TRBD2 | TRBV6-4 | CASSETSGGALDTQYF | TGTGCCAGCAGTGAGACTAGCGGGGGGGCGTTAGATACGCAGTATTTT
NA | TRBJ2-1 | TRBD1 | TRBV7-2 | CASTPGGTGRGEQFF | TGTGCCAGCACCCCAGGTGGGACAGGGCGAGGTGAGCAGTTCTTC
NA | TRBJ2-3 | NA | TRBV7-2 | CASSLGRTDTQYF | TGTGCCAGCAGCTTAGGGCGCACAGATACGCAGTATTTT
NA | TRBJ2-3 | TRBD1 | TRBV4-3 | CASSQSLGQGLDTQYF | TGCGCCAGCAGCCAGTCCCTGGGACAGGGTCTAGATACGCAGTATTTT
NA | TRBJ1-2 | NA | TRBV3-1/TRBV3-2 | CASSLGFRPEGYTF | TGTGCCAGCAGCCTCGGGTTCCGCCCCGAGGGCTACACCTTC
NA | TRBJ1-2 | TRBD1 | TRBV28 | CASSPGQFVGGYTF | TGTGCCAGCAGCCCGGGACAGTTCGTTGGTGGCTACACCTTC
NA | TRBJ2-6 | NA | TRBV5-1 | CASQTGVSGANVLTF | TGCGCCAGCCAAACAGGAGTCTCTGGGGCCAACGTCCTGACTTTC
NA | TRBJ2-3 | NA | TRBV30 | CAYTGGSTDTQYF | TGTGCCTACACCGGCGGGAGCACAGATACGCAGTATTTT
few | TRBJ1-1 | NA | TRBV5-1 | CASSPGGVEEAFF | TGCGCCAGCAGCCCTGGGGGGGTAGAGGAAGCTTTCTTT
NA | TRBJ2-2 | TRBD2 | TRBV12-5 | CASGPRTSENTGELFF | TGTGCTAGTGGTCCACGGACTAGCGAGAACACCGGGGAGCTGTTTTTT
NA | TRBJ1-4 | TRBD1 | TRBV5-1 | CASSSGTGGREKLFF | TGCGCCAGCAGCTCGGGGACAGGGGGCCGGGAAAAACTGTTTTTT
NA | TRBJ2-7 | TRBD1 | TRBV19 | CASSIAGGYEQYF | TGTGCCAGTAGTATAGCAGGGGGCTACGAGCAGTACTTC
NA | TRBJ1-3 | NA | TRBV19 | CASSISGAGNTIYF | TGTGCCAGTAGTATTTCGGGAGCCGGAAACACCATATATTTT
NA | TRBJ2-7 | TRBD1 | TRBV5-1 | CASSLGVGQGSREQYF | TGCGCCAGCAGCTTGGGAGTGGGACAGGGCTCGCGGGAGCAGTACTTC
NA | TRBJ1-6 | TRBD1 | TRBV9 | CASSAGQAGGSPLHF | TGTGCCAGCAGCGCCGGACAGGCCGGGGGGTCACCCCTCCACTTT
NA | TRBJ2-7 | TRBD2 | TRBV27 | CASSLLTSGGLSYEQYF | TGTGCCAGCAGTCTTCTTACTAGCGGGGGGTTATCCTACGAGCAGTACTTC
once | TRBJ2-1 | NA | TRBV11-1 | CASSLAGGSYNEQFF | TGTGCCAGCAGCTTAGCGGGGGGTTCCTACAATGAGCAGTTCTTC
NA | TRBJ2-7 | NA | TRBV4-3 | CASSQETDIEQYF | TGCGCCAGCAGCCAAGAAACTGATATCGAGCAGTACTTC
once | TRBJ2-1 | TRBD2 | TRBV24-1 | CATSDPRLAEEQFF | TGTGCCACCAGTGACCCTAGACTAGCGGAGGAGCAGTTCTTC
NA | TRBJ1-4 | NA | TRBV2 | CASSELEGEKLFF | TGTGCCAGCAGTGAATTAGAGGGAGAAAAACTGTTTTTT
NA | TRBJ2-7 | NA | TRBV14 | CASSWTVSYEQYF | TGTGCCAGCAGCTGGACGGTGTCCTACGAGCAGTACTTC
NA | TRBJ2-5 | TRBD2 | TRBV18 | CASSPGLVKETQYF | TGTGCCAGCTCACCGGGACTAGTCAAAGAGACCCAGTACTTC
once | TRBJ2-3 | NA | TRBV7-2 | CASSLGVSDRDTQYF | TGTGCCAGCAGCTTAGGAGTCTCGGATAGAGATACGCAGTATTTT
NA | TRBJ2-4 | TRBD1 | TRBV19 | CASSPDGTGGKNIQYF | TGTGCCAGTAGTCCAGACGGGACAGGCGGCAAAAACATTCAGTACTTC
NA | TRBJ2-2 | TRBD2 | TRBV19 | CASTTGGDIGRPTGELFF | TGTGCCAGTACCACGGGGGGGGACATCGGTAGACCTACCGGGGAGCTGTTTTTT
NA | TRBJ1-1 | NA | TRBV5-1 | CASSRLGGNTEAFF | TGCGCCAGCAGCCGACTTGGGGGCAACACTGAAGCTTTCTTT
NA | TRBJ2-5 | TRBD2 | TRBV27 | CASSLRLAQETQYF | TGTGCCAGCAGTCTACGACTAGCACAAGAGACCCAGTACTTC
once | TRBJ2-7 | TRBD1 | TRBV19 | CASQGQSSSYEQYF | TGTGCCAGTCAGGGACAGAGTAGCTCCTACGAGCAGTACTTC
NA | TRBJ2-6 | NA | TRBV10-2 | CASSGDTGPESSGANVLTF | TGCGCCAGCAGTGGCGACACAGGCCCCGAGAGCTCTGGGGCCAACGTCCTGACTTTC
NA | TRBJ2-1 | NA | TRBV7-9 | CASSPWTDYNEQFF | TGTGCCAGCAGCCCATGGACAGATTACAATGAGCAGTTCTTC
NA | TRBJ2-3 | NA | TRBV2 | CASKTRVVTDTQYF | TGTGCCAGTAAAACCCGGGTGGTCACAGATACGCAGTATTTT
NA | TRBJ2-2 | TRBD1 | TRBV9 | CASSVVQGATGELFF | TGTGCCAGCAGCGTAGTGCAGGGGGCGACCGGGGAGCTGTTTTTT
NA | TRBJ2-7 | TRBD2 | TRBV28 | CASSFASGGSYEQYF | TGTGCCAGCAGTTTCGCTAGCGGGGGCTCCTACGAGCAGTACTTC
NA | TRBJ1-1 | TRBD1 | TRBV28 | CASSPTGTGNTEAFF | TGTGCCAGCAGTCCGACTGGGACAGGGAACACTGAAGCTTTCTTT
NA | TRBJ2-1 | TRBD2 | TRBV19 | CASSIEREGPEQFF | TGTGCCAGTAGTATAGAGCGGGAGGGCCCTGAGCAGTTCTTC
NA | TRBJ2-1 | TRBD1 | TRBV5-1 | CASRVGGQEGMRQFF | TGCGCCAGCAGGGTCGGGGGACAGGAAGGAATGAGACAGTTCTTC
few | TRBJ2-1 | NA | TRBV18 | CASSWEFHSFF | TGTGCCAGCTCATGGGAGTTTCACTCGTTCTTC
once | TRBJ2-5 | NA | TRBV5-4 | CASSLWGGETQYF | TGTGCCAGCAGCTTGTGGGGCGGGGAGACCCAGTACTTC
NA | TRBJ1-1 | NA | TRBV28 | CASSRGGSEAFF | TGTGCCAGCAGTCGGGGCGGCTCTGAAGCTTTCTTT
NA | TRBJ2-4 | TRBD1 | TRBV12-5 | CASGPGQGVMDIQYF | TGTGCTAGTGGTCCGGGACAGGGGGTAATGGACATTCAGTACTTC
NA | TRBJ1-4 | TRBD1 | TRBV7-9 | CASNTGQGVGEKLFF | TGTGCCAGCAACACGGGACAGGGGGTCGGGGAAAAACTGTTTTTT
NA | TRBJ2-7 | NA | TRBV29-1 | CSVRQSSYEQYF | TGCAGCGTTAGACAGTCCTCCTACGAGCAGTACTTC
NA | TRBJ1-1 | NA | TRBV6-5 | CASSPQGAEAFF | TGTGCCAGCAGTCCACAGGGAGCTGAAGCTTTCTTT